The 23 T cell receptor beta chains below all came from one sample that was sequenced in a study of shared clonotypes between healthy human individuals. Profiling relied on immunoSEQ multiplex PCR, and the TCRdb table lists in-frame clones only, not all of them. The table has around 2.5 million clones, 93% seen once. Sequencing used naive CD4+ T cells from PBMCs. The subset was: CD45RA+ positively selected. These receptors all come from a man younger than 30 in good health. Some clones in this sample may be carry-over from other donors' samples.

The V gene is TRBV28, the J gene TRBJ1-1, with D unclear. The germline V and J ends were trimmed by 6 bases and 3 bases, with 5 bases remaining between them. This CDR3 region has 11 residues. CDR1 and CDR2 from the germline V gene are MDHEN and SYDVKM. The CDR3 is CASRMYTEAFF. For the CDR3, the DNA is TGTGCCAGCAGAATGTACACTGAAGCTTTCTTT. The complete variable domain, with remaining parts taken from reference TRBV28 and TRBJ1-1, reads DVKVTQSSRYLVKRTGEKVFLECVQDMDHENMFWYRQDPGLGLRLIYFSYDVKMKEKGDIPEGYSVSREKKERFSLILESASTNQTSMYLCASRMYTEAFFGQGTRLTVV.

The rearrangement joins TRBV6-1 to TRBJ1-6; D gene ambiguous. Trimming left V 2 bases short and J 7 bases short, with 6 bases between. This CDR3 is built from 13 residues. Germline CDR1 is MNHNS and CDR2 is SASEGT. The CDR3: CASSEKGNSPLHF. The CDR3 DNA is TGTGCCAGCAGTGAAAAAGGAAATTCACCCCTCCACTTT.

The rearrangement uses TRBV5-1 and TRBJ2-1, with 8 nucleotides matching TRBD1. This CDR3 contains 15 residues. V dropped 4 bases and J dropped 10; count of bases not matched to a gene: 13. CDR1 and CDR2 from the germline V gene are SGHRS and YFSETQ. The CDR3 loop reads CASSRRESTGDEQFF. The CDR3 DNA reads TGCGCCAGCAGCCGGCGAGAATCGACAGGGGACGAGCAGTTCTTC.

The gene calls are TRBV29-1 and TRBJ2-7; a weak D match, TRBD2 (5 bases). Trimming removed 7 bases from V and 1 base from J, with 17 bases in between. Germline values: CDR1 SQVTM, CDR2 ANQGSEA. There are 14 residues in the CDR3. The CDR3 bases are TGCAGCGCATCAAGAGGGCCACAGTCCTACGAGCAGTACTTC. The encoded protein is CSASRGPQSYEQYF.

The CDR3 coding sequence is TGTGCCAGCAGTCCCCGGGGGGGCAGCCTGAATCGGGAGCCCCAGCATTTT. Amino acid sequence: CASSPRGGSLNREPQHF. The chain links TRBV27 to TRBJ1-5; tentative D call: TRBD1 (6 bases). The CDR3 consists of 17 residues. V lost 5 bases and J lost 8, with 25 bases in between. Germline V gene data show CDR1 as MNHEY and CDR2 as SMNVEV (reference sequence).

Notes on this clone: The identical CDR3 is also encoded by other nucleotide sequences in the sample. This chain connects TRBV18 to TRBJ2-1; D may match TRBD1 or TRBD2 (5 bases each). Germline CDR1 is KGHSH and CDR2 is LQKENI. This CDR3 is built from 14 residues. V dropped 4 bases and J dropped 3 bases, with 10 bases sitting between them. Here the CDR3 reads CASSRDVSYNEQFF. The DNA for the CDR3 is TGTGCCAGCTCACGGGACGTAAGCTACAATGAGCAGTTCTTC.

The rearrangement joins TRBV6-1 to TRBJ1-4, with D unclear. Germline assignment: CDR1 MNHNS and CDR2 SASEGT. This CDR3 has 16 amino acids. V lost 4 bases, J lost 6 bases, and 18 bases lay in between. This chain's CDR3 is CASSATLHRPDEKLFF. CDR3 nucleotides: TGTGCCAGCAGTGCGACCTTACATCGACCGGATGAAAAACTGTTTTTT.

This chain connects TRBV11-2 to TRBJ1-4; D unclear. CDR3 length: 15 residues. V lost 4 bases, J lost 7 bases, and 16 bases lay in between. CDR1 SGHAT and CDR2 FQNNGV come from the germline V gene. For the CDR3, the DNA is TGTGCCAGCAGCTCCATGGCAGCGGACCGTGAAAAACTGTTTTTT. As protein: CASSSMAADREKLFF. Full variable domain (outside the CDR3, taken from reference TRBV11-2 and TRBJ1-4): EAGVAQSPRYKIIEKRQSVAFWCNPISGHATLYWYQQILGQGPKLLIQFQNNGVVDDSQLPKDRFSAERLKGVDSTLKIQPAKLEDSAVYLCASSSMAADREKLFFGSGTQLSVL.

The CDR3 reads CASSRPSINPYEQYF. CDR3 bases: TGTGCCAGCAGCAGACCTAGTATCAATCCCTACGAGCAGTACTTC. This chain connects TRBV6-1 to TRBJ2-7; D is ambiguous. V lost 6 bases, J lost 2 bases, and 17 bases lay in between. The length of the CDR3 is 15 residues. The V gene's germline CDR1 is MNHNS and CDR2 SASEGT.

J is TRBJ2-3 and V is TRBV7-3, with a possible D match to TRBD2 (6 bases). Germline V gives CDR1 SGHTA, CDR2 FQGTGA. The CDR3 sequence is 16 residues long. Trimming took off 5 bases at V and 0 bases at J, with 15 bases between the two ends. This CDR3 reads CASSPYRGLSTDTQYF. The CDR3 nucleotides are TGTGCCAGCAGCCCGTATCGCGGACTAAGCACAGATACGCAGTATTTT. Filled out from reference TRBV7-3 and TRBJ2-3, the complete variable domain reads GAGVSQTPSNKVTEKGKYVELRCDPISGHTALYWYRQSLGQGPEFLIYFQGTGAADDSGLPNDRFFAVRPEGSVSTLKIQRTERGDSAVYLCASSPYRGLSTDTQYFGPGTRLTVL.

The CDR3 loop is CASSGGPIWDTGANVLTF. Written as DNA, the CDR3 is TGTGCCAGCAGCGGGGGACCCATCTGGGACACCGGGGCCAACGTCCTGACTTTC. The genes are TRBV5-6 and TRBJ2-6, with a tentative D call TRBD1 (6 bases). The V gene's germline CDR1 is SGHDT and CDR2 YYEEEE. Trimming stripped 4 bases from V and 4 bases from J, with 21 bases between. CDR3 length equals 18 residues.

The chain joins TRBV11-2 to TRBJ2-1; D not resolved. With 5 bases removed from V and 10 bases from J, the gap between germline ends came to 15 bases. Per germline, CDR1 SGHAT and CDR2 FQNNGV. This CDR3 has 13 residues. CDR3 coding DNA: TGTGCCAGCAGCCGCCCCCTGGGCCGGGAGCAGTTCTTC. Translation: CASSRPLGREQFF.

This chain uses TRBV5-4 with TRBJ2-7; D perhaps matches TRBD2 (6 bases). Trimming took 4 bases from V and 1 from J, leaving 18 bases between them. The CDR3 runs 16 residues. Germline V lookup: CDR1 SGHNT, CDR2 YYREEE (reference sequence). For the CDR3, the DNA is TGTGCCAGCAGCACGGGACTCTCCGGCTCGTCCTACGAGCAGTACTTC. Translation: CASSTGLSGSSYEQYF.

The chain carries TRBV9 and TRBJ2-5; D is tentatively TRBD1 or TRBD2 (5 bases each). The CDR3 contains 16 residues. Trimming took 4 bases from V and 5 from J, leaving 21 bases between them. Germline V gives CDR1 SGDLS, CDR2 YYNGEE. CDR3 residues: CASSPTGALGRETQYF. Here the CDR3 DNA reads TGTGCCAGCAGCCCCACGGGCGCACTGGGACGGGAGACCCAGTACTTC.

Regarding this clone: The sample has other DNA sequences that encode this CDR3 too. V is TRBV5-6 and J is TRBJ1-2; D unclear. Germline V CDR1 and CDR2: SGHDT, YYEEEE. Trimming stripped 0 bases from V and 1 base from J, with 4 bases between. CDR3 length: 13 residues. The CDR3 reads CASSLGRNYGYTF. In DNA, the CDR3 is TGTGCCAGCAGCTTGGGACGTAACTATGGCTACACCTTC.

The chain combines TRBV28 with TRBJ2-3, with D unclear. Trimming removed 7 bases from V and 5 bases from J, with 10 bases in between. This CDR3 spans 12 amino acids. Per the germline V gene, CDR1 is MDHEN and CDR2 is SYDVKM. The CDR3 sequence is CASTRKGDTQYF. CDR3 in DNA: TGTGCCAGCACCCGAAAGGGAGATACGCAGTATTTT. Full variable domain (remainder filled in from reference TRBV28 and TRBJ2-3): DVKVTQSSRYLVKRTGEKVFLECVQDMDHENMFWYRQDPGLGLRLIYFSYDVKMKEKGDIPEGYSVSREKKERFSLILESASTNQTSMYLCASTRKGDTQYFGPGTRLTVL.

The rearrangement links TRBV30 to TRBJ2-1, with D unclear. The CDR3 consists of 14 residues. V lost 1 base and J 0 bases, leaving 7 bases between the germline ends. Germline V lookup: CDR1 GTSNPN, CDR2 SVGIG (reference sequence). CDR3 protein: CAWSDKSSYNEQFF. Here the CDR3 DNA reads TGTGCCTGGAGTGACAAGAGCTCCTACAATGAGCAGTTCTTC.

V and J are TRBV7-3 and TRBJ1-2; 10 bases align to TRBD1. J was trimmed by 7 bases and V by 2 bases; bases with no gene match: 13. CDR3 length: 17 residues. Per germline, CDR1 SGHTA and CDR2 FQGTGA. CDR3 in amino acids: CASSLGPPGQGKAGYTF. CDR3 nucleotide sequence: TGTGCCAGCAGCTTAGGCCCTCCGGGACAGGGGAAGGCTGGCTACACCTTC.

This clone appeared a single time. This chain links TRBV7-3 with TRBJ2-7; 7 bases are a match to TRBD2. The CDR3 extends over 14 amino acids. After removal of 3 bases from V and 6 bases from J, the junction contained 8 bases not matched to a gene. CDR1 and CDR2 (germline): SGHTA, FQGTGA. The CDR3: CASSLTGGTSEQYF. DNA for the CDR3: TGTGCCAGCAGCTTGACGGGAGGTACCTCCGAGCAGTACTTC.

This chain uses TRBV6-5 with TRBJ1-2, with 7 nucleotides matching TRBD1. The V gene end was trimmed by 5 bases and the J gene end by 3 bases; junction bases not matched to a gene: 9. CDR1 and CDR2 from the germline V gene are MNHEY and SVGAGI. The CDR3 covers 15 residues. DNA for the CDR3: TGTGCCAGCAGTATTCGACAGGGAGTCGACTATGGCTACACCTTC. Its translation is CASSIRQGVDYGYTF.

V is TRBV4-3 and J is TRBJ2-1; weak D call: TRBD1 (6 bases). This CDR3 contains 16 residues. V was clipped by 4 bases and J by 7 bases, with 20 bases between them. The germline CDR1 and CDR2 sequences are LGHNA and YSLEER. The CDR3 region is CASSRAGRGDWNEQFF. Written as DNA, the CDR3 is TGCGCCAGCAGCCGCGCGGGCAGGGGCGACTGGAATGAGCAGTTCTTC.

This clone has just a few counts. The J gene is TRBJ1-2, the V gene TRBV5-8; 8 nucleotides line up with TRBD1. The CDR3 has 14 amino acids. After removal of 1 base from V and 6 bases from J, the junction contained 5 bases not matched to a gene. Germline lookup yields CDR1 SGHTS and CDR2 YDEGEE. The CDR3 sequence: CASSLWPGGNGYTF. The CDR3 region has the DNA TGTGCCAGCAGCTTGTGGCCAGGGGGCAATGGCTACACCTTC.

Only one count was recorded for this clone. The chain is built from TRBV7-9 and TRBJ1-4, with no clear D. Germline V gives CDR1 SEHNR, CDR2 FQNEAQ (reference sequence). CDR3 length equals 13 residues. The V end lost 5 bases, the J end lost 8 bases, and 12 bases lay between the germline ends. The DNA of the CDR3 is TGTGCCAGCAGCGTTCAAGGAGGCGAAAAACTGTTTTTT. Residues: CASSVQGGEKLFF.